This TCR beta chain was sequenced in a study of radiation and T cells in renal cell carcinoma. For the study at large: Nephrectomy followed 15 Gy stereotactic body radiation by 4 weeks.

Documented time point: baseline pretreatment blood. Treatment given: 15 Gy SBRT to primary tumor, nephrectomy 4 weeks later. Radiation-treated patients gave blood at baseline, week 2 and week 4. TCRdb keeps only in-frame clones here, not all; method: immunoSEQ multiplex PCR. The repertoire consists of some 100,000 clones, with about 79% occurring once and the leading ten covering around 6.3%. CDR1 is SGHNT, CDR2 YYREEE, per germline (reference sequence). The CDR3 is 15 amino acids. The V end lost 0 bases, the J end lost 0 bases, and 10 bases lay between the germline ends. The TCR sequence derives from a man between 60 and 75 years old with renal cell carcinoma. The sample was blood, taken from a patient whose treatment included radiotherapy and nephrectomy. The chain combines TRBV5-4 with TRBJ2-7; D unresolved. CDR3 in amino acids: CASSLDLQHSYEQYF. The CDR3 DNA is TGTGCCAGCAGCTTGGATTTGCAGCACTCCTACGAGCAGTACTTC.